The 23 T cell receptor beta chains below all came from one sample that was sequenced in a study of CD8+ T cells in alopecia areata (dated by TCRdb to 2016 to 2018). Libraries were prepared through the immunoSEQ multiplex PCR assay. RNA was extracted from all samples and reverse transcribed into cDNA as template for TCR sequencing. Sourced from immuneACCESS, this table was stored by TCRdb with only in-frame sequences that have V and J called. A share of the clones is absent; for the studies checked, an unresolved V gene accounts for under half, and the remainder has no known explanation. This sample comprises roughly 150,000 clones, more than 45% of them detected only once. The ten largest clonotypes hold 6% to 7% of the sample. Source material: CD4+ T cells sorted from blood. The receptors were gathered from a human donor with alopecia areata.

This clone was seen a handful of times. This sequence joins TRBV11-2 and TRBJ2-3, with D uncertain. Deletions cut 1 base from V and 6 bases from J, with 5 bases between. Germline lookup yields CDR1 SGHAT and CDR2 FQNNGV. This CDR3 region has 12 residues. The CDR3: CASSLATDTQYF. The CDR3 nucleotides are TGTGCCAGCAGCTTAGCCACCGATACGCAGTATTTT.

This clone has more than one count but fewer than ten. The chain employs TRBV5-4 and TRBJ2-2; no reliable D call. Germline V CDR1 and CDR2: SGHNT, YYREEE (reference sequence). The CDR3 is 13 residues long. Trimming took 0 bases from V and 4 from J, leaving 4 bases between them. CDR3 DNA: TGTGCCAGCAGCTTGGTTGGCACCGGGGAGCTGTTTTTT. Amino acids: CASSLVGTGELFF.

This clone was found a few times. The chain links TRBV29-1 to TRBJ2-3; D might be TRBD2 (6 bases). V was shortened by 4 bases and J by 11 bases, with 19 bases between the two germline ends. Germline CDR1 reads SQVTM; CDR2 reads ANQGSEA. This CDR3 is built from 13 residues. CDR3 sequence (DNA): TGCAGCGTTGCGAAAACTGCTAGCGCCCTGCAGTATTTT. Amino acid sequence: CSVAKTASALQYF.

Only a few counts were recorded for this clone. This rearrangement joins TRBV11-2 to TRBJ2-5, with D possibly TRBD1 on 6 matching bases. Germline loops: CDR1 SGHAT, CDR2 FQNNGV. This CDR3 has 13 amino acids. V was cut by 2 bases and J by 5 bases, with 9 bases left in between. CDR3 in amino acids: CASSLRTVETQYF. CDR3 nucleotides: TGTGCCAGCAGCTTACGGACAGTGGAGACCCAGTACTTC.

V gene TRBV20-1 combines with J gene TRBJ2-5; D is unresolved. The CDR3 loop spans 11 amino acids. Per the germline V gene, CDR1 is DFQATT and CDR2 is SNEGSKA (reference sequence). Trimming took off 7 bases at V and 1 base at J, with 7 bases between the two ends. CDR3 residues: CSVPSQETQYF. The CDR3 region has the DNA TGCAGTGTCCCGAGCCAAGAGACCCAGTACTTC.

V gene TRBV5-1 combines with J gene TRBJ2-2; D is unresolved. Between the trimmed V and J ends, which lost 0 bases and 1 base, there was a span of 7 bases. Germline loops: CDR1 SGHRS, CDR2 YFSETQ. This CDR3 region has 15 residues. The CDR3 DNA follows: TGCGCCAGCAGCTTGGACAGACTGAACACCGGGGAGCTGTTTTTT. Its protein is CASSLDRLNTGELFF. Together with reference TRBV5-1 and TRBJ2-2, the CDR3 gives the full variable domain: KAGVTQTPRYLIKTRGQQVTLSCSPISGHRSVSWYQQTPGQGLQFLFEYFSETQRNKGNFPGRFSGRQFSNSRSEMNVSTLELGDSALYLCASSLDRLNTGELFFGEGSRLTVL.

The chain joins TRBV6-5 to TRBJ2-2, with 7 bases lining up with TRBD1. This CDR3 contains 12 residues. V was clipped by 9 bases and J by 7 bases; unmatched bases: 5. CDR1 MNHEY and CDR2 SVGAGI come from the germline V gene. CDR3 amino acids: CASNRGRGELFF. In DNA, the CDR3 is TGTGCCAGTAATAGGGGGCGCGGGGAGCTGTTTTTT.

This sequence joins TRBV28 and TRBJ2-2; 10 bases agree with TRBD1. The CDR3 totals 15 residues. From germline, CDR1 is MDHEN and CDR2 SYDVKM. Trimming at V came to 5 bases and at J to 6 bases, leaving 6 bases not matched to a gene. In DNA, the CDR3 is TGTGCCAGCAGTGCCGGGACAGGGGCATCCGGGGAGCTGTTTTTT. Translation: CASSAGTGASGELFF. The full variable domain, completed using reference TRBV28 and TRBJ2-2, is DVKVTQSSRYLVKRTGEKVFLECVQDMDHENMFWYRQDPGLGLRLIYFSYDVKMKEKGDIPEGYSVSREKKERFSLILESASTNQTSMYLCASSAGTGASGELFFGEGSRLTVL.

The rearrangement links TRBV25-1 to TRBJ1-2; D not certain. Germline-derived CDR1 and CDR2 are MGHDK and SYGVNS. The ends were cut back, 5 bases at V and 6 bases at J, with 7 bases in the middle. The length of the CDR3 is 11 residues. CDR3 loop: CASSRFDGYTF. In nucleotides, the CDR3 is TGTGCCAGCAGTAGGTTTGATGGCTACACCTTC.

The chain employs TRBV19 and TRBJ2-7; maybe TRBD1 (6 bases). The V end was cut by 5 bases, the J end by 2 bases, with 10 bases between. The CDR3 consists of 13 residues. From germline, CDR1 is LNHDA and CDR2 SQIVND (reference sequence). The CDR3 region has the DNA TGTGCCAGTAGTCCTGACAGGCCCTACGAGCAGTACTTC. Translation gives CASSPDRPYEQYF.

The gene calls are TRBV2 and TRBJ2-1, with 10 nucleotides matching TRBD1. The V gene end was trimmed by 5 bases and the J gene end by 4 bases; junction bases not matched to a gene: 5. Germline CDR1 and CDR2: SNHLY and FYNNEI. The CDR3 has 15 residues. The DNA of the CDR3 is TGTGCCAGCAGTTTAGGACAGGGGGGATACAATGAGCAGTTCTTC. Translated: CASSLGQGGYNEQFF.

V is TRBV9 and J is TRBJ1-5, with TRBD1 matching over 9 bases. Trimming cost V 3 bases and J 5 bases; bases outside gene matches: 6. The CDR3 length is 15 residues. Germline V CDR1 and CDR2: SGDLS, YYNGEE. CDR3 loop: CASSADWTGDQPQHF. The DNA of the CDR3 is TGTGCCAGCAGCGCGGACTGGACAGGGGATCAGCCCCAGCATTTT.

In this sample, this clone turned up once. This chain joins TRBV6-5 and TRBJ2-2; D uncertain. CDR3 size: 14 residues. Germline V CDR1 and CDR2: MNHEY, SVGAGI. The ends were cut back, 8 bases at V and 0 bases at J, with 10 bases in the middle. The CDR3 DNA is TGTGCCAGCGGAACGGCCCCGAACACCGGGGAGCTGTTTTTT. It specifies CASGTAPNTGELFF.

This clone occurred a few times. The rearrangement links TRBV7-2 to TRBJ1-2; no clear D gene. This CDR3 is built from 13 residues. Looked up from germline, CDR1 is SGHTA and CDR2 is FQGNSA. Trimming removed 8 bases at V and 7 bases at J, with 17 bases between. CDR3 in amino acids: CASGPGAGSGYTF. The CDR3 region has the DNA TGTGCCAGCGGACCTGGAGCGGGTTCTGGCTACACCTTC.

The CDR3 DNA is TGTGCCAGCAGCCTTCAAGGGCAGGGAGAGACCCAGTACTTC. It encodes CASSLQGQGETQYF. The rearrangement links TRBV7-3 to TRBJ2-5; possibly TRBD1 for D (5 bases). Trimming took off 5 bases at V and 4 bases at J, with 14 bases between the two ends. Germline-derived CDR1 and CDR2 are SGHTA and FQGTGA. The CDR3 covers 14 residues.

The rearrangement joins TRBV18 to TRBJ2-7; D might be TRBD2 (5 bases). V was clipped by 2 bases and J by 5 bases, with 13 bases between them. Per germline, CDR1 KGHSH and CDR2 LQKENI. The CDR3 extends over 14 amino acids. The CDR3, as DNA: TGTGCCAGCTCACCAGGTCGGGGAACCCACGAGCAGTACTTC. Translation gives CASSPGRGTHEQYF.

This clone appeared a single time. The chain uses TRBV30 and TRBJ2-7; perhaps TRBD2 as D (5 bases). The V gene lost 0 bases and the J gene lost 1 base, with 16 bases spanning the gap. This CDR3 has 16 residues. CDR1 GTSNPN and CDR2 SVGIG come from the germline V gene (reference sequence). This chain's CDR3 is CAWSVLFQRQSYEQYF. Written as DNA, the CDR3 is TGTGCCTGGAGTGTATTATTCCAGCGGCAGTCCTACGAGCAGTACTTC.

This clone has ten or more counts. The V gene is TRBV9, the J gene TRBJ2-1; D ambiguous. The germline CDR1 and CDR2 sequences are SGDLS and YYNGEE. This CDR3 comprises 14 residues. V was cut by 0 bases and J by 9 bases, with 13 bases left in between. CDR3 sequence: CASSVEAFPGEQFF. DNA of the CDR3: TGTGCCAGCAGCGTAGAGGCCTTTCCGGGTGAGCAGTTCTTC.

The chain carries TRBV9 and TRBJ2-5, with 8 bases matching TRBD2. With 0 bases clipped from V and 5 bases from J, the junction kept 12 bases outside the gene matches. Germline V gives CDR1 SGDLS, CDR2 YYNGEE. The length of the CDR3 is 17 residues. CDR3 protein: CASSVDPGGGVRETQYF. The CDR3 DNA is TGTGCCAGCAGCGTAGACCCGGGAGGGGGGGTCCGGGAGACCCAGTACTTC.

This clone turned up a few times. V gene TRBV19 combines with J gene TRBJ2-4; 10 bases match TRBD1. The CDR3 consists of 12 residues. Per germline, CDR1 LNHDA and CDR2 SQIVND (reference sequence). CDR3 loop: CATTGGLDIQYF. In DNA form, the CDR3 reads TGTGCTACGACAGGGGGCTTGGACATTCAGTACTTC.

The V gene is TRBV5-1, the J gene TRBJ2-1; D is uncertain. The germline gives CDR1 SGHRS, CDR2 YFSETQ. This CDR3 region has 13 residues. V was pared by 0 bases and J by 2 bases, with 3 bases between. The CDR3 sequence is CASSLDTYNEQFF. The CDR3 coding sequence is TGCGCCAGCAGCTTGGACACCTACAATGAGCAGTTCTTC.

The rearrangement joins TRBV27 to TRBJ2-5; D unclear. Trimming removed 4 bases from V and 0 bases from J, with 3 bases in between. The CDR3 length is 12 residues. Germline values: CDR1 MNHEY, CDR2 SMNVEV (reference sequence). In DNA, the CDR3 is TGTGCCAGCAGTTCCCACCAAGAGACCCAGTACTTC. As protein: CASSSHQETQYF.

The chain uses TRBV30 and TRBJ1-1; D may be TRBD1 (5 bases). Germline CDR1 GTSNPN, CDR2 SVGIG (reference sequence). There are 15 residues in the CDR3. Trimming stripped 1 base from V and 5 bases from J, with 17 bases between. The CDR3 DNA is TGTGCCTGGAGTGGGAGCGCCTTGGGGGATACTGAAGCTTTCTTT. Protein: CAWSGSALGDTEAFF.